The next 20 T cell receptor beta chains were all read from a single sample in a study of blood T cell repertoires in COVID-19. Assay used: immunoSEQ multiplex PCR; TCRdb lists only in-frame clones, some missing. The repertoire has about 340,000 clones, 85% to 90% of them found once; the top ten carry just under 6.5%. The sequenced sample was peripheral blood. Receptors were obtained from a woman between 45 and 65 years old with COVID-19, enrolled during active disease.

In DNA form, the CDR3 reads TGTGCCACCAGTGAGCCTACTAGCGGGAGGCAGGTAGAGACCCAGTACTTC. Amino acid sequence: CATSEPTSGRQVETQYF. The V call is TRBV24-1, the J call TRBJ2-5; the match to TRBD2 covers 12 bases. V was pared by 4 bases and J by 4 bases, with 9 bases of the junction left unmatched. Germline loops: CDR1 KGHDR, CDR2 SFDVKD. The CDR3 totals 17 residues.

This chain connects TRBV5-4 to TRBJ2-7; 10 bases align to TRBD1. The V gene end was trimmed by 5 bases and the J gene end by 6 bases; junction bases not matched to a gene: 8. The germline V gene encodes CDR1 SGHNT and CDR2 YYREEE (reference sequence). CDR3 length: 14 amino acids. The CDR3 region has the DNA TGTGCCAGCAGTTCTGACAGGGGGCATTTCGAGCAGTACTTC. Translated: CASSSDRGHFEQYF.

The genes are TRBV5-4 and TRBJ2-1; a possible D gene is TRBD1 (5 bases). The CDR3 length is 12 residues. The V end lost 4 bases, the J end lost 8 bases, and 10 bases lay between the germline ends. Germline values: CDR1 SGHNT, CDR2 YYREEE (reference sequence). This chain's CDR3 is CASSQQGYEQFF. Here the CDR3 DNA reads TGTGCCAGCAGCCAGCAGGGTTATGAGCAGTTCTTC.

The gene calls are TRBV6-5 and TRBJ2-5; possible D gene TRBD2, 6 bases. The CDR3 is 16 amino acids. Trimming left V 0 bases short and J 5 bases short, with 16 bases between. Germline-derived CDR1 and CDR2 are MNHEY and SVGAGI. The DNA for the CDR3 is TGTGCCAGCAGTTACTCGGGGACCATTGGGGGGGAGACCCAGTACTTC. Protein sequence: CASSYSGTIGGETQYF.

The table lists this clone with a count of one. The V and J genes are TRBV6-5 and TRBJ2-3; D possibly corresponds to TRBD2 (6 bases). Germline V gene data show CDR1 as MNHEY and CDR2 as SVGAGI. Trimming shortened V by 4 bases and J by 8 bases, and 7 bases separated the two germline ends. The CDR3 is 11 amino acids. CDR3 sequence reads: CASSSSVTQYF. CDR3 bases: TGTGCCAGCAGTTCTAGCGTTACGCAGTATTTT.

V usage is TRBV4-3 and J usage is TRBJ1-1; the match to TRBD1 covers 8 bases. V was pared by 0 bases and J by 0 bases, with 6 bases of the junction left unmatched. Germline V gene data show CDR1 as LGHNA and CDR2 as YSLEER. CDR3 length equals 17 residues. The CDR3 reads CASSQETGAIMNTEAFF. Here the CDR3 DNA reads TGCGCCAGCAGCCAAGAGACAGGGGCAATCATGAACACTGAAGCTTTCTTT.

This clone was detected only a few times. The rearrangement links TRBV11-3 to TRBJ2-1; 9 positions match TRBD1. Germline lookup yields CDR1 SGHNT and CDR2 YENEEA. The length of the CDR3 is 16 residues. After removal of 0 bases from V and 9 bases from J, the junction contained 9 bases not matched to a gene. CDR3 sequence reads: CASSLDWGQGRSEQFF. The CDR3 bases are TGTGCCAGCAGCTTAGACTGGGGACAGGGAAGAAGTGAGCAGTTCTTC.

Only one count was recorded for this clone. The chain uses TRBV7-3 and TRBJ2-1; 11 nucleotides agree with TRBD2. The CDR3 totals 17 residues. V lost 5 bases to trimming and J lost 3 bases; unmatched junction nucleotides: 9. CDR1 is SGHTA, CDR2 FQGTGA, per germline. The CDR3 DNA is TGTGCCAGCAGCCCAATAAGTCTAGCGGGAGGCTACAATGAGCAGTTCTTC. It encodes CASSPISLAGGYNEQFF.

This chain joins TRBV19 and TRBJ2-5; a weak D match, TRBD2 (5 bases). The CDR3 extends over 13 amino acids. With 6 bases removed from V and 5 bases from J, the gap between germline ends came to 13 bases. Germline CDR1 is LNHDA and CDR2 is SQIVND (reference sequence). In DNA form, the CDR3 reads TGTGCCAGTAGAGGACGGGGATGGGAGACCCAGTACTTC. Translating gives CASRGRGWETQYF.

The J gene is TRBJ2-7, the V gene TRBV19; D is undetermined. V was trimmed by 1 base and J by 6 bases, leaving 10 bases between them. The germline CDR1 and CDR2 sequences are LNHDA and SQIVND (reference sequence). The CDR3 is made up of 13 amino acids. In DNA, the CDR3 is TGTGCCAGTAGTATAGCTACAGAAGGCGAGCAGTACTTC. Its translation is CASSIATEGEQYF.

The chain carries TRBV29-1 and TRBJ1-1; D call uncertain. The V gene's germline CDR1 is SQVTM and CDR2 ANQGSEA. This CDR3 is 14 amino acids long. V was trimmed by 4 bases and J by 3 bases, leaving 15 bases between them. The CDR3 loop reads CSVGFRLADTEAFF. CDR3 bases: TGCAGCGTTGGGTTCCGTCTCGCGGACACTGAAGCTTTCTTT.

V and J are TRBV25-1 and TRBJ2-5; 10 nucleotides line up with TRBD2. Germline trimming cut 6 bases from V and 2 bases from J; bases unmatched to any gene: 9. Germline lookup yields CDR1 MGHDK and CDR2 SYGVNS. This CDR3 has 16 amino acids. In DNA, the CDR3 is TGTGCCAGCAGCCCCGGGCTAGCGGGAGTACAAGAGACCCAGTACTTC. Its translation: CASSPGLAGVQETQYF.

The rearrangement links TRBV19 to TRBJ1-2, with D perhaps matching TRBD1 (6 bases). V was cut by 3 bases and J by 3 bases, with 8 bases left in between. The CDR3 spans 13 residues. Germline lookup yields CDR1 LNHDA and CDR2 SQIVND (reference sequence). CDR3 loop: CASSMRGYYGYTF. CDR3 nucleotide sequence: TGTGCCAGTAGTATGAGGGGGTACTATGGCTACACCTTC. The full variable domain, with the rest looked up from reference TRBV19 and TRBJ1-2, is DGGITQSPKYLFRKEGQNVTLSCEQNLNHDAMYWYRQDPGQGLRLIYYSQIVNDFQKGDIAEGYSVSREKKESFPLTVTSAQKNPTAFYLCASSMRGYYGYTFGSGTRLTVV.

The rearrangement joins TRBV28 to TRBJ1-5; D unresolved. V dropped 6 bases and J dropped 0 bases, with 12 bases sitting between them. The CDR3 is made up of 15 amino acids. CDR1 is MDHEN and CDR2 is SYDVKM in the germline V gene. The CDR3 here is CASRNPGYSNQPQHF. For the CDR3, the DNA is TGTGCCAGCAGAAATCCGGGATATAGCAATCAGCCCCAGCATTTT.

This clone was counted a single time. The rearrangement links TRBV7-9 to TRBJ2-1; 12 bases agree with TRBD2. V lost 5 bases to trimming and J lost 4 bases; unmatched junction nucleotides: 3. The CDR3 sequence is 15 residues long. The germline gives CDR1 SEHNR, CDR2 FQNEAQ (reference sequence). This CDR3 reads CASSKTSGSYNEQFF. CDR3 nucleotides: TGTGCCAGCAGCAAGACTAGCGGGAGTTACAATGAGCAGTTCTTC.

The chain recombines TRBV19 with TRBJ2-3; 10 bases are a match to TRBD2. The CDR3 covers 14 residues. The germline CDR1 and CDR2 sequences are LNHDA and SQIVND (reference sequence). With 5 bases clipped from V and 5 bases from J, the junction kept 4 bases outside the gene matches. The CDR3 protein is CASSRLAGVDTQYF. The CDR3 nucleotides are TGTGCCAGTAGTCGGCTAGCGGGAGTAGATACGCAGTATTTT. Together with reference TRBV19 and TRBJ2-3, the CDR3 gives the full variable domain: DGGITQSPKYLFRKEGQNVTLSCEQNLNHDAMYWYRQDPGQGLRLIYYSQIVNDFQKGDIAEGYSVSREKKESFPLTVTSAQKNPTAFYLCASSRLAGVDTQYFGPGTRLTVL.

This chain links TRBV11-3 with TRBJ2-5; no reliable D call. The CDR3 is made up of 12 amino acids. The V end lost 3 bases, the J end lost 0 bases, and 2 bases lay between the germline ends. CDR1 and CDR2 from the germline V gene are SGHNT and YENEEA. The DNA of the CDR3 is TGTGCCAGCAGCTTCGACCAAGAGACCCAGTACTTC. Translating it yields CASSFDQETQYF.

The J gene is TRBJ2-3, the V gene TRBV7-3, with 10 bases identical to TRBD2. The V and J ends lost 5 bases and 5 bases, in that order; junction bases with no gene match: 10. Germline V lookup: CDR1 SGHTA, CDR2 FQGTGA. This CDR3 comprises 16 residues. The CDR3 sequence is CASSPQSGRAIDTQYF. For the CDR3, the DNA is TGTGCCAGCAGCCCCCAAAGCGGGAGGGCCATAGATACGCAGTATTTT. The entire variable domain, with the rest obtained from reference TRBV7-3 and TRBJ2-3, is as follows: GAGVSQTPSNKVTEKGKYVELRCDPISGHTALYWYRQSLGQGPEFLIYFQGTGAADDSGLPNDRFFAVRPEGSVSTLKIQRTERGDSAVYLCASSPQSGRAIDTQYFGPGTRLTVL.

V is TRBV6-4 and J is TRBJ2-1; D gene uncertain. Deletions cut 3 bases from V and 5 bases from J, with 8 bases between. CDR3 length: 13 residues. Germline loops: CDR1 MRHNA, CDR2 SNTAGT. CDR3 region: CASSEARNNEQFF. CDR3 DNA: TGTGCCAGCAGTGAGGCCCGTAACAATGAGCAGTTCTTC.

The chain joins TRBV5-8 to TRBJ2-6, with D uncertain. CDR3 length equals 17 residues. The germline CDR1 and CDR2 sequences are SGHTS and YDEGEE. The ends were cut back, 2 bases at V and 0 bases at J, with 12 bases in the middle. The CDR3 loop is CASSFRGRPSGANVLTF. CDR3 nucleotide sequence: TGTGCCAGCAGCTTTCGAGGTAGACCCTCTGGGGCCAACGTCCTGACTTTC.